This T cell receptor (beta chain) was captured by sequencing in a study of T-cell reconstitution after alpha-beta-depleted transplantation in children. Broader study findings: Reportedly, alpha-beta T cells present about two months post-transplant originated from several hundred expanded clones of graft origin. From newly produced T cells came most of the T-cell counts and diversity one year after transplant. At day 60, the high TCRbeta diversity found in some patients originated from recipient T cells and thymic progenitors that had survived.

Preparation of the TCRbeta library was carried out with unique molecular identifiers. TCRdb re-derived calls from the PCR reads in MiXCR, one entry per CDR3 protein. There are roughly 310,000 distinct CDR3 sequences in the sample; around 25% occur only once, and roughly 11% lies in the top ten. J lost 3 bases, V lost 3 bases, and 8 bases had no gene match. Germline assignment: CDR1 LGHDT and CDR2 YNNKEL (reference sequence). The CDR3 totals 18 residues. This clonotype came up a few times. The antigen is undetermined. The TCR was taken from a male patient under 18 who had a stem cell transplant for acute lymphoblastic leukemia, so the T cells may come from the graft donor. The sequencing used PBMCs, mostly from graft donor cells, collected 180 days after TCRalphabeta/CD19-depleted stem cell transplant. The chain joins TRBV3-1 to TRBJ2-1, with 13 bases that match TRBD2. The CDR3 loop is CASSQRTSGSTGYNEQFF. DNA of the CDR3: TGTGCCAGCAGCCAGAGGACTAGCGGGAGCACCGGCTACAATGAGCAGTTCTTC.